This T cell receptor (beta chain) was captured in a study of blood T cell repertoires in COVID-19 (dated by TCRdb to 2018 to 2021). In terms of the full investigation: Samples covering the acute and convalescent phases of COVID-19 were provided by collaborators in the United States, Italy and Spain. The material from the prospective study consisted of cDNA or gDNA derived from T cells, B-cell-depleted T cells, or PBMCs. Deeply sampled blood TCRbeta repertoires from subjects exposed to, actively infected with, or recovered from COVID-19 were included in the dataset. The repertoires were made available in a free public database intended to serve as a resource for research on the immune response to SARS-CoV-2. The samples were drawn from two sources: the first 160 participants of the ongoing ImmuneRACE study, and 1,000 to 1,500 subjects contributed by 6 global collaborators. Sample metadata almost always included a de-identified subject ID, COVID-19 status, age in years and sex. HLA class I and class II types, where available, came from metadata supplied by the sample provider rather than from assay-based typing. Paper-wide results and their limitations: Clinical and demographic metadata were provided uncurated, with the amount varying by source and participant.

The V and J ends are trimmed by 5 bases and 2 bases, leaving 13 bases between them. For CDR1 and CDR2, the germline V gene (reference sequence) lists LNHDA and SQIVND. The CDR3 measures 14 amino acids from cysteine to phenylalanine. Kept here is only the CDR3 DNA, which spans 42 bases and is read in frame from base 1. TCRbeta CDR3 regions were amplified from genomic DNA by means of the immunoSEQ Assay, a bias-controlled multiplex PCR. The authors processed their data as follows. The number of nucleated cells in each sample was estimated by amplification of reference gene primers within the assay. To quantify the absolute abundance of each unique TCRbeta CDR3 rearrangement, sequence reads were collapsed and filtered. For each sample, productive Simpson clonality was calculated as the square root of Simpson's diversity index over productive rearrangements. Held by TCRdb, this immuneACCESS table contains in-frame sequences only and omits some clones. Under half of the omission traces to an unresolved V gene where checked; the cause of the rest is unknown. Clonal size and the V and J genes are those of that table, whereas D and trimming came from the DNA. Counted in this sample were 250,000 to 300,000 clones; around 90% of them appeared once. The ten largest clones represent 1.5% to 2% of the sample.

In the prospective study, participants were roughly 18 to 100 years old, resided in around 25 geographic areas of the United States, and were enrolled through a virtual design. In the prospective study, participants were assigned to cohorts based on the clinical history participants reported in a screening survey and a study questionnaire. Recovered participants in ImmuneRACE Cohort 3 were defined as having two consecutive negative NP/OP PCR tests, clearance from a healthcare professional, or resolution of symptoms. Each participant in the prospective study had whole blood, serum and a nasopharyngeal or oropharyngeal swab collected by mobile phlebotomists. Over a roughly two-month period, participants in the prospective study had the option of providing additional blood draws and questionnaires. Before DNA extraction, blood samples from the prospective study were shipped at room temperature or frozen.

Turning to this clone: No cognate antigen has been identified for it. The input lacks base qualities; no much larger clone sits a single base away.

Sequencing was done on a sample of PBMCs or T cells enriched from blood (not recorded which). The chain is encoded by TRBV19 joined to TRBJ2-7, with no D gene named confidently. The sequence came from a woman between 40 and 50 years old who had recovered from COVID-19. The DNA sequence follows: TGTGCCAGTAGTGTTTCTAAACTGACCTACGAGCAGTACTTC. Translated, this is CASSVSKLTYEQYF. When the CDR3 is completed using the reference TRBV19 and TRBJ2-7 genes on either side, the full variable domain is DGGITQSPKYLFRKEGQNVTLSCEQNLNHDAMYWYRQDPGQGLRLIYYSQIVNDFQKGDIAEGYSVSREKKESFPLTVTSAQKNPTAFYLCASSVSKLTYEQYFGPGTRLTVT.